This T cell receptor (beta chain) is drawn from a study of T-cell reconstitution after alpha-beta-depleted transplantation in children. TCRbeta library construction was performed incorporating unique molecular identifiers. Via MiXCR, TCRdb re-called the PCR reads, giving one row per CDR3 protein. The table includes 500,000 to 750,000 distinct CDR3 sequences, 10% to 15% detected once. Looked up from germline, CDR1 is LGHNA and CDR2 is YSLEER. The CDR3 totals 16 residues. V lost 1 base, J lost 2 bases, and 15 bases lay in between. The clonotype originates from a male patient between 10 and 17 years old who had a stem cell transplant for acute myeloid leukemia, so the T cells may come from the graft donor. This specimen consisted of PBMCs, mostly from graft donor cells, obtained 360 days after TCRalphabeta/CD19-depleted stem cell transplant. The rearrangement uses TRBV4-3 and TRBJ2-7, with D possibly TRBD1 on 6 matching bases. The CDR3 DNA follows: TGCGCCAGCAGCCAAGGGGTTAACAGGGAAGCCTACGAGCAGTACTTC. It is translated as CASSQGVNREAYEQYF.